The T cell receptor beta chain described here comes from a study of T cells in Graves' hyperthyroidism and ophthalmopathy. V was shortened by 7 bases and J by 3 bases, with 15 bases between the two germline ends. The CDR3 totals 14 residues. Germline lookup yields CDR1 MDHEN and CDR2 SYDVKM. Amplified regions were TCR beta CDR3 sequences from RNA transcripts. The HTBI primer set served for first-round RT-PCR of the TCR CDR3. TCRdb processed the multiplex PCR reads anew with MiXCR; each CDR3 protein has one entry. Among roughly 170,000 distinct CDR3 sequences, approximately 17% were seen once, and the ten largest hold 25% to 35%. Each patient was aged 18 to 65 and had newly diagnosed hyperthyroidism of under 2 months' duration. Pregnant or lactating patients were excluded, as were those with uncontrolled infection or other autoimmune disease. Thyroid ultrasound and orbital computed tomography, with clinical symptoms and serum thyroxine and TRAb, informed diagnoses.

In its sample, this clonotype was seen many times. This clonotype originated in a woman between 50 and 59 years old with Graves' hyperthyroidism. Sequencing was done on a sample of blood. This chain connects TRBV28 to TRBJ1-1, with D perhaps TRBD1 (5 bases). The CDR3 spells CASKPAGTYTEAFF. In DNA, the CDR3 is TGTGCCAGCAAACCCGCCGGGACCTACACTGAAGCTTTCTTT.